This T cell receptor beta chain was identified in a study of blood T cells in healthy people across ages. Study in general: Per every two T cells, about one barcoded beta molecule was captured by template switching. General observations from the study: Naive CD4+ cell counts and diversity both ran higher in long-lived than in aged donors. Roughly linear declines in TCR beta diversity per million T cells occurred with age.

Primed by a sample-barcoded 5' primer and a J-beta primer mix, a second PCR proceeded for about 6 to 11 cycles. TCRdb itself ran the 5' RACE reads through MiXCR, one entry per CDR3 protein. This table holds fewer than 800,000 distinct CDR3 sequences, approximately 21% found once. This CDR3 comprises 14 residues. Per germline, CDR1 MDHEN and CDR2 SYDVKM. V gave up 4 bases and J gave up 2 bases; unmatched junction bases: 3. This clonotype was picked up many times. Its matching antigen is unknown. This clonotype was sampled from a man aged 65 to 79 in good health. What was sequenced was blood. This sequence joins TRBV28 and TRBJ2-3, with TRBD2 matching 7 bases. For the CDR3, the DNA is TGTGCCAGCAGTTCAGCGGGGATCACAGATACGCAGTATTTT. Translated: CASSSAGITDTQYF.